A selection of T cell receptor beta chains follows, all from one sample in a study of response to subunit inactivated influenza vaccine. TCRdb reprocessed the RT-PCR reads with MiXCR, giving one entry per CDR3 protein. The sample lists around 570,000 distinct CDR3 sequences; less than 10% were seen once. The sample here was PBMCs from blood, taken around 25 months after vaccination. These receptors all come from a man aged 50-75 years who received an inactivated influenza vaccine. CDR3s include the opening cysteine and the closing phenylalanine or tryptophan. A D gene is named only where the DNA matches it firmly. Expanded clones get a size class; other rows say once, few or many, or leave the size out.

V gene	J gene	D gene	clone size	CDR3 DNA	CDR3 protein
TRBV6-2/TRBV6-3	TRBJ2-1	NA	few	TGTGCCAGCAGTTATCTTGCTACGACACCCCACAATGAGCAGTTCTTC	CASSYLATTPHNEQFF
TRBV12-3/TRBV12-4	TRBJ2-7	TRBD1	few	TGTGCCAGCAGTTTTGCACAGGGGTCCTACGAGCAGTACTTC	CASSFAQGSYEQYF
TRBV9	TRBJ2-3	TRBD2	NA	TGTGCCAGCAGCTTCGGGGGGGTAGGGTCAGATACGCAGTATTTT	CASSFGGVGSDTQYF
TRBV7-2	TRBJ2-7	TRBD1	many	TGTGCCAGCAGCTTAGACAGGGGGCAAACCTACGAGCAGTACTTC	CASSLDRGQTYEQYF
TRBV29-1	TRBJ2-7	TRBD1	many	TGCAGCGTCCGGGACAGGGCCTACGAGCAGTACTTC	CSVRDRAYEQYF
TRBV30	TRBJ2-2	TRBD1	NA	TGTGCCTGGGGGACAGGGGCCAACACCGGGGAGCTGTTTTTT	CAWGTGANTGELFF
TRBV12-3/TRBV12-4	TRBJ1-2	NA	many	TGTGCCAGCAGTTTAGCGCTTAGAGGCTACACCTTC	CASSLALRGYTF
TRBV28	TRBJ2-5	TRBD2	few	TGTGCCAGCAGTTCCGGGACTACTAGATCTGCGACCCAGTACTTC	CASSSGTTRSATQYF
TRBV20-1	TRBJ2-7	NA	many	TGCAGTGCCTTAGCGGACACTCCCAACGAGCAGTACTTC	CSALADTPNEQYF
TRBV4-3	TRBJ2-1	NA	NA	TGCGCCAGCAGCCAAGTGATGAGGGGAACTTTCAATGAGCAGTTCTTC	CASSQVMRGTFNEQFF
TRBV7-6	TRBJ2-3	TRBD2	many	TGTGCCAGCAGCTTAGAAGCTAGCGGGATTCCCACAGATACGCAGTATTTT	CASSLEASGIPTDTQYF
TRBV5-1	TRBJ2-6	TRBD1	NA	TGCGCCAGCAGCTTGGAAGGACAGGGGGCTGGGGCCAACGTCCTGACTTTC	CASSLEGQGAGANVLTF
TRBV20-1	TRBJ2-7	TRBD1	few	TGCAGTGCTAGGAACCCCGGGACAGGGGCTTTCCACGAGCAGTACTTC	CSARNPGTGAFHEQYF
TRBV20-1	TRBJ1-1	NA	many	TGCAGGGGGGGGGGCTCGAACACTGAAGCTTTCTTT	CRGGGSNTEAFF